The 14 T cell receptor beta chains in this list originate from one sample, sequenced in a study of identical twins (dated by TCRdb to the mid-2010s). Library creation used 5' RACE. TCRdb lists the instrument as Illumina HiSeq 2000. Through fastp at Q25 and MiXCR, TCRdb rebuilt clones from the public reads, retaining in-frame beta chains. Rows with a matching CDR3 protein are joined into one entry that keeps the most common DNA and genes. Counted in this sample were about 340,000 distinct CDR3 sequences; approximately 13% of them appeared once. The ten largest clones add up to 7.2% of the sample. These data were likewise used in another study, on yellow fever vaccine responses in identical twins.

Material for sequencing was CD8+ T cells sorted from blood. The source of these receptors is a woman aged 18-35 years in good health.

A few counts support this clonotype. V usage is TRBV6-1 and J usage is TRBJ2-7, with TRBD1 matching over 9 bases. The germline gives CDR1 MNHNS, CDR2 SASEGT. The CDR3 is made up of 15 amino acids. V lost 1 base and J lost 1; bases outside the gene matches: 2. This CDR3 reads CASSEVGTGSYEQYV. The CDR3 DNA follows: TGTGCCAGCAGTGAAGTGGGGACAGGGTCCTACGAGCAGTACGTC.

The chain joins TRBV27 to TRBJ2-5, with D hard to call. Trimming pared 2 bases from V and 2 bases from J, leaving 9 bases between. Germline V gene data show CDR1 as MNHEY and CDR2 as SMNVEV (reference sequence). The CDR3 runs to 14 residues. CDR3 in amino acids: CASSLRVRQETQYF. CDR3 bases: TGTGCCAGCAGTTTAAGGGTCCGGCAAGAGACCCAGTACTTC.

The genes are TRBV7-8 and TRBJ2-7; 9 bases map to TRBD1. The V gene end was trimmed by 6 bases and the J gene end by 5 bases; junction bases not matched to a gene: 8. Germline-derived CDR1 and CDR2 are SGHVS and FQNEAQ. The CDR3 is 14 amino acids. CDR3 DNA sequence: TGTGCCAGCAGACGAACAGGGGGCGCGGACGAGCAGTACTTC. Amino acids: CASRRTGGADEQYF.

The J gene is TRBJ2-3, the V gene TRBV6-2 or TRBV6-3; 9 bases are a match to TRBD2. The CDR3 has 15 amino acids. J lost 2 bases, V lost 7 bases, and 7 bases had no gene match. Germline loops: CDR1 MNHEY, CDR2 SVGEGT. CDR3 coding DNA: TGTGCCAGCAACCCTAGCGGGGAGAACACAGATACGCAGTATTTT. It yields the protein CASNPSGENTDTQYF.

This clonotype was recorded many times. This sequence joins TRBV5-1 and TRBJ2-5; maybe TRBD1 (5 bases). V was cut by 4 bases and J by 2 bases, with 15 bases left in between. Germline V gene lookup returns CDR1 SGHRS and CDR2 YFSETQ. This CDR3 has 15 amino acids. CDR3 sequence (DNA): TGCGCCAGCAGCCCATTTCCAGGGTATCAAGAGACCCAGTACTTC. Translated, it gives CASSPFPGYQETQYF.

This clonotype was picked up a small number of times. The chain has TRBV4-1 and TRBJ2-2; tentatively, D is TRBD2 (7 bases). V lost 2 bases to trimming and J lost 5 bases, with 18 bases between them. Germline CDR1 is MGHRA and CDR2 is YSYEKL. CDR3 length: 17 amino acids. The CDR3 sequence is CASSQPRAGHTTGELFF. In DNA, the CDR3 is TGCGCCAGCAGCCAACCTCGAGCGGGACACACAACCGGGGAGCTGTTTTTT.

V and J are TRBV7-9 and TRBJ2-3; D gene uncertain. The CDR3 loop spans 14 amino acids. V lost 4 bases and J lost 2, with 10 bases in between. Per the germline V gene, CDR1 is SEHNR and CDR2 is FQNEAQ (reference sequence). Here the CDR3 DNA reads TGTGCCAGCAGCTCGGACGTCCCCACAGATACGCAGTATTTT. It translates to CASSSDVPTDTQYF.

This clonotype was seen only a few times. The rearrangement uses TRBV6-5 and TRBJ2-1; D is undetermined. From germline, CDR1 is MNHEY and CDR2 SVGAGI. This CDR3 region has 15 residues. V dropped 0 bases and J dropped 2 bases, with 8 bases sitting between them. CDR3 DNA: TGTGCCAGCAGTTACTCACGGGCTCCCTACAATGAGCAGTTCTTC. Its translation: CASSYSRAPYNEQFF.

The J gene is TRBJ2-1, the V gene TRBV5-6, with D perhaps TRBD2 (6 bases). The CDR3 covers 15 residues. Trimming left V 7 bases short and J 0 bases short, with 14 bases between. Per germline, CDR1 SGHDT and CDR2 YYEEEE. CDR3 coding DNA: TGTGCCAGCCACCAGGGAGCGGGCTCCTACAATGAGCAGTTCTTC. Protein sequence: CASHQGAGSYNEQFF.

This clonotype has more than one count but fewer than ten. The chain combines TRBV7-9 with TRBJ2-7; D is perhaps TRBD2 (6 bases). Trimming pared 4 bases from V and 5 bases from J, leaving 21 bases between. The length of the CDR3 is 16 residues. The germline CDR1 and CDR2 sequences are SEHNR and FQNEAQ (reference sequence). CDR3 region: CASSWLEERVLNEQYF. The DNA of the CDR3 is TGTGCCAGCAGCTGGTTGGAAGAGCGGGTCCTAAACGAGCAGTACTTC.

This clonotype was picked up many times. V gene TRBV9 combines with J gene TRBJ1-1; D might be TRBD1 (5 bases). The germline V gene has CDR1 SGDLS and CDR2 YYNGEE. The CDR3 sequence is 12 residues long. Trimming took off 7 bases at V and 1 base at J, with 8 bases between the two ends. The CDR3 nucleotides read TGTGCCAGCCAGGGCCAGAACACTGAAGCTTTCTTT. This gives the protein CASQGQNTEAFF.

In this sample, this clonotype turned up a few times. This sequence joins TRBV20-1 and TRBJ2-1; possibly TRBD2 for D (6 bases). CDR3 length equals 14 residues. Trimming pared 5 bases from V and 7 bases from J, leaving 18 bases between. Germline V gene data show CDR1 as DFQATT and CDR2 as SNEGSKA (reference sequence). CDR3 residues: CSAWAGERANEQFF. CDR3 bases: TGCAGTGCTTGGGCCGGGGAGCGGGCAAATGAGCAGTTCTTC.

This sequence joins TRBV10-3 and TRBJ1-5, with D unclear. The CDR3 sequence is 13 residues long. Germline CDR1 reads ENHRY; CDR2 reads SYGVKD. With 6 bases removed from V and 0 bases from J, the gap between germline ends came to 6 bases. The CDR3 nucleotides are TGTGCCATCAGAGAATATAGCAATCAGCCCCAGCATTTT. It translates to CAIREYSNQPQHF.

This sequence joins TRBV3-1 and TRBJ2-1; 13 nucleotides agree with TRBD2. Germline V lookup: CDR1 LGHDT, CDR2 YNNKEL (reference sequence). The CDR3 is 18 residues long. Unmatched junction bases numbered 13, after V lost 3 bases and J lost 8 bases. CDR3 residues: CASSHRLEWTSGSDEQFF. DNA for the CDR3: TGTGCCAGCAGCCACCGCCTTGAATGGACTAGCGGGAGCGATGAGCAGTTCTTC.